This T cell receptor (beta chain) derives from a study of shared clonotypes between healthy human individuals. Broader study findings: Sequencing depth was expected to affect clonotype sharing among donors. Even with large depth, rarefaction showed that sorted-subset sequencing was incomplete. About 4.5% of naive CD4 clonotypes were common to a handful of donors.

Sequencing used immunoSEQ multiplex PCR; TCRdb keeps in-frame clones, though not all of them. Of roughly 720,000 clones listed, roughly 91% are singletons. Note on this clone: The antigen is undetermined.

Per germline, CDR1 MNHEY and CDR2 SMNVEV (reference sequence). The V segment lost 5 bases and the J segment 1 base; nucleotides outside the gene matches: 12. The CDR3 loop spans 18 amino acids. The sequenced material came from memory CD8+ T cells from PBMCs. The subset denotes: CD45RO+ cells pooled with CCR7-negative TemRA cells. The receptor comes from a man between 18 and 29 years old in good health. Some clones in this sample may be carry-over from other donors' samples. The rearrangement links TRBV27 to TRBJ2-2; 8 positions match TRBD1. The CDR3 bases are TGTGCCAGCAGTCCACGGCACCCCGGGACAGGGAACACCGGGGAGCTGTTTTTT. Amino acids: CASSPRHPGTGNTGELFF.